What follows are 6 T cell receptor beta chains derived from one specimen sequenced in a study of blood T cell repertoires in COVID-19. Produced via immunoSEQ multiplex PCR; TCRdb's table is partial and in-frame only. The sample gives around 70,000 clones, 87% of which show up once; approximately 29% is in the top ten. Input material: peripheral blood. These receptor sequences come from a woman older than 75 with active or convalescent COVID-19.

This clone has just one count. V and J are TRBV19 and TRBJ1-2, with 8 bases lining up with TRBD1. The V gene end was trimmed by 3 bases and the J gene end by 1 base; junction bases not matched to a gene: 1. Germline values: CDR1 LNHDA, CDR2 SQIVND (reference sequence). The CDR3 has 14 residues. CDR3: CASSMDRVNYGYTF. CDR3 DNA sequence: TGTGCCAGTAGTATGGACAGGGTTAACTATGGCTACACCTTC.

The chain has TRBV5-1 and TRBJ2-3; the match to TRBD2 covers 11 bases. The length of the CDR3 is 19 residues. CDR1 and CDR2 (germline): SGHRS, YFSETQ. Trimming at V came to 0 bases and at J to 2 bases, leaving 11 bases not matched to a gene. The DNA for the CDR3 is TGCGCCAGCAGCTTGGGAGGGACTAGCGGACTAGAGGACACAGATACGCAGTATTTT. It encodes CASSLGGTSGLEDTDTQYF.

The rearrangement uses TRBV6-5 and TRBJ1-2; 7 bases align to TRBD1. Germline V gene sequence: CDR1 MNHEY, CDR2 SVGAGI. The junction had 10 bases not matched to a gene; V was cut back by 11 bases and J by 1 base. The CDR3 covers 14 residues. The CDR3 loop reads CALEGAGFNYGYTF. CDR3 bases: TGTGCCCTGGAGGGGGCGGGATTTAACTATGGCTACACCTTC.

This clone was observed once. The V call is TRBV4-3, the J call TRBJ2-3; the D gene is possibly TRBD2 (7 bases). CDR3 length: 18 residues. With 0 bases removed from V and 2 bases from J, the gap between germline ends came to 18 bases. From germline, CDR1 is LGHNA and CDR2 YSLEER. The CDR3 protein is CASSQDLRGGSYTDTQYF. CDR3 DNA: TGCGCCAGCAGCCAAGATCTACGCGGGGGCTCCTACACAGATACGCAGTATTTT.

The chain's CDR3 is CASSPDRPSTDTQYF. CDR3 DNA: TGTGCCAGCAGTCCGGACAGGCCAAGCACAGATACGCAGTATTTT. The chain carries TRBV2 and TRBJ2-3, with 7 bases fitting TRBD1. Germline V CDR1 and CDR2: SNHLY, FYNNEI. The ends lost 5 bases at V and 0 bases at J; junction bases unmatched: 5. CDR3 length: 15 amino acids. The variable domain in full, with the rest retrieved from reference TRBV2 and TRBJ2-3, is EPEVTQTPSHQVTQMGQEVILRCVPISNHLYFYWYRQILGQKVEFLVSFYNNEISEKSEIFDDQFSVERPDGSNFTLKIRSTKLEDSAMYFCASSPDRPSTDTQYFGPGTRLTVL.

This rearrangement joins TRBV7-9 to TRBJ1-3; D not certain. Germline V gene data show CDR1 as SEHNR and CDR2 as FQNEAQ (reference sequence). The V end lost 3 bases, the J end lost 4 bases, and 10 bases lay between the germline ends. The length of the CDR3 is 14 residues. The CDR3 DNA is TGTGCCAGCAGCTTGGCAATCTTGGGAAACACCATATATTTT. Its protein product is CASSLAILGNTIYF.